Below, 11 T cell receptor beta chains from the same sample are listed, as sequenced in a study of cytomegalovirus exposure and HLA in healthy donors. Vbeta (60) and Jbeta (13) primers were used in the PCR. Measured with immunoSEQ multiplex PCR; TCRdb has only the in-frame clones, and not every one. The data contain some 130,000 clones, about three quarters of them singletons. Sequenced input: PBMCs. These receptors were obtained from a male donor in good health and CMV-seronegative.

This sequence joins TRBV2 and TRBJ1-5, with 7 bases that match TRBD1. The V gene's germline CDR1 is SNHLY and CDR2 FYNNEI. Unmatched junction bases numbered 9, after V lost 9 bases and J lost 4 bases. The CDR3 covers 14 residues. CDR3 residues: CASLINRGNQPQHF. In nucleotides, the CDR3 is TGTGCCAGTTTAATTAACAGGGGAAATCAGCCCCAGCATTTT.

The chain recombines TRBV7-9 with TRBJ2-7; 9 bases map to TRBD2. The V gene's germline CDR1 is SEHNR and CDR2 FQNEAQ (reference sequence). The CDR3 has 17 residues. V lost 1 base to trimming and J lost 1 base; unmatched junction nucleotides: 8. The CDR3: CASSLVPGLAPSYEQYF. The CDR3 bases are TGTGCCAGCAGCTTAGTTCCGGGACTAGCACCTTCCTACGAGCAGTACTTC.

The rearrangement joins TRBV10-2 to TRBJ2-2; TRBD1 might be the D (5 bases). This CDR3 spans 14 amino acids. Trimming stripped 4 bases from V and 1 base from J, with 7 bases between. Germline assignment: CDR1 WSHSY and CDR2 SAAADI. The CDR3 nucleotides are TGCGCCAGCAGTGGCAGGGTGAACACCGGGGAGCTGTTTTTT. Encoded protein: CASSGRVNTGELFF.

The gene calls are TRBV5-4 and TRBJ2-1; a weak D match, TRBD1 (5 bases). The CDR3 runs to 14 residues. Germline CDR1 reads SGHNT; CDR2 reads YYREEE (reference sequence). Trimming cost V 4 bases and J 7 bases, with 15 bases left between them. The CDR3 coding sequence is TGTGCCAGCAGCCTTGGGGCCCCAAGGAATGAGCAGTTCTTC. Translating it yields CASSLGAPRNEQFF.

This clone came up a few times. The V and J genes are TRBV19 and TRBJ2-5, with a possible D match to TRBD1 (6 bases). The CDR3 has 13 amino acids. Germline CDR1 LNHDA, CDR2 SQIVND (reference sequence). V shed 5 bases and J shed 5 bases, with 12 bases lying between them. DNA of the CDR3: TGTGCCAGTAGTGCTACTAGGGGGGAGACCCAGTACTTC. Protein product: CASSATRGETQYF. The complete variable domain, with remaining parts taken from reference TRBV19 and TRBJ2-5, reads DGGITQSPKYLFRKEGQNVTLSCEQNLNHDAMYWYRQDPGQGLRLIYYSQIVNDFQKGDIAEGYSVSREKKESFPLTVTSAQKNPTAFYLCASSATRGETQYFGPGTRLLVL.

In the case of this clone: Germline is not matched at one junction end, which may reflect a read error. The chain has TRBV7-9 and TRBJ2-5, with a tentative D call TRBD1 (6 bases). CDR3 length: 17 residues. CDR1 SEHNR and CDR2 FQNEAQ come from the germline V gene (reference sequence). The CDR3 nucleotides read TGTTCCAGCAGCCCTCCCGCAGGGACACCTAACGAAGAGACCCAGTACTTC. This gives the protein CSSSPPAGTPNEETQYF.

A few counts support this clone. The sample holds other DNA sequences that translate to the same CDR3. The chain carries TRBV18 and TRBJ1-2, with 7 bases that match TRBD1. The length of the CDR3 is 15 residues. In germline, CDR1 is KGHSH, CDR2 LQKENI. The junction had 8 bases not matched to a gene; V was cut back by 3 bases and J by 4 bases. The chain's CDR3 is CASSPWDREVYGYTF. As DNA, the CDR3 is TGTGCCAGCTCACCGTGGGACAGAGAGGTCTATGGCTACACCTTC.

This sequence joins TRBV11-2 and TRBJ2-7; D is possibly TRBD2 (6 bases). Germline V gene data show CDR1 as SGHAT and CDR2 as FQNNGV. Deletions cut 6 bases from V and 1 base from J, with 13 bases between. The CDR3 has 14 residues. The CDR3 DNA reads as TGTGCCAGCAGGGCCGGGACTCAGTCCTACGAGCAGTACTTC. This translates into CASRAGTQSYEQYF.

CDR3 DNA: TGTGCCAGCACTCCACGGTGGGGAGGAAACACTGAAGCTTTCTTT. This codes for CASTPRWGGNTEAFF. The genes are TRBV6-5 and TRBJ1-1; D is unresolved. Germline V gene data show CDR1 as MNHEY and CDR2 as SVGAGI. The CDR3 has 15 amino acids. V was cut by 7 bases and J by 2 bases, with 17 bases left in between.

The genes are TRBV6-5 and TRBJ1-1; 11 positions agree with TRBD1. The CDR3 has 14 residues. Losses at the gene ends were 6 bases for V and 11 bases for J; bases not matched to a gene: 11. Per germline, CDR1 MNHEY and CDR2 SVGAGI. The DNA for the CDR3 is TGTGCCAGCAGCCCGCCGGACAGGGGGCGTTTTGCTTTCTTT. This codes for CASSPPDRGRFAFF.

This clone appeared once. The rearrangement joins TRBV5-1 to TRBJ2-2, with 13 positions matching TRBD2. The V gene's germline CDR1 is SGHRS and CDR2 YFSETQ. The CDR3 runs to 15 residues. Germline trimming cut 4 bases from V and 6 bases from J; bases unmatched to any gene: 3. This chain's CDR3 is CASSPTSGGSGELFF. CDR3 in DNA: TGCGCCAGCAGCCCGACTAGCGGGGGGTCCGGGGAGCTGTTTTTT.